Included here is one T cell receptor (beta chain) sequence, with context. The antigen is unknown. The data were produced by immunoSEQ multiplex PCR, yet TCRdb's version contains in-frame clones alone and is incomplete. The sample carries 2,500,000 or so clones, roughly 90% recorded once. The data were taken from a study of shared clonotypes between healthy human individuals. About the research overall: Sampling drew on donors who were two women and three men aged 18 to 49. CD4 naive and CD4 memory each took three plates per donor, while CD8 naive took two and CD8 memory one. Study-wide results and limits: Generation probabilities of non-shared clonotypes were lower (relative to those shared by all four donors).

CDR3 length equals 14 residues. Germline V CDR1 and CDR2: MNHEY, SMNVEV (reference sequence). Unmatched junction bases numbered 2, after V lost 2 bases and J lost 6 bases. The specimen sequenced was naive CD4+ T cells from PBMCs. Noted subset: CD45RA+ positively selected. The sequence was obtained from a man in his late teens or twenties in good health. Some clones in this sample may be carry-over from other donors' samples. V is TRBV27 and J is TRBJ1-5, with 9 nucleotides matching TRBD1. The CDR3 loop is CASSLGTGRQPQHF. For the CDR3, the DNA is TGTGCCAGCAGTTTAGGGACAGGGCGTCAGCCCCAGCATTTT.